This TCR beta chain was profiled in a study of T-cell reconstitution after alpha-beta-depleted transplantation in children. Per the germline V gene, CDR1 is GTSNPN and CDR2 is SVGIG (reference sequence). This CDR3 is 17 amino acids long. The V gene end was trimmed by 0 bases and the J gene end by 1 base; junction bases not matched to a gene: 6. Preparation of the TCRbeta library involved a method that used unique molecular identifiers. MiXCR, applied by TCRdb to the PCR reads, yields one record per CDR3 protein. In the table there are about 500,000 distinct CDR3 sequences, approximately 29% of which are singletons. This clonotype was seen more than once but under ten times.

This receptor was taken from a human donor who donated a stem cell graft to a child with aplastic anemia. The material sequenced was PBMCs from the stem cell graft donor, taken from the stem cell graft. The chain has TRBV30 and TRBJ1-1; 12 bases fit TRBD1. DNA of the CDR3: TGTGCCTGGAGTGTAGGCGGGACAGGGGGCAGGAACACTGAAGCTTTCTTT. This sequence encodes CAWSVGGTGGRNTEAFF.